The clone carrying this TCR beta chain was counted at least ten times. The entry originates in a study of cytomegalovirus exposure and HLA in healthy donors. The CDR3 length is 13 residues. Between the trimmed V and J ends, which lost 0 bases and 7 bases, there was a span of 10 bases. The germline CDR1 and CDR2 sequences are MNHNY and SVGAGI (reference sequence). The PCR made use of 60 Vbeta and 13 Jbeta primers. Assay used: immunoSEQ multiplex PCR; TCRdb lists only in-frame clones, some missing. Among about 100,000 clones listed, around 75% were seen once. The rearrangement uses TRBV6-6 and TRBJ2-7, with D possibly matching TRBD2 (6 bases). The specimen was PBMCs. The receptor comes from a man aged 50 to 60 in good health and CMV-seronegative. CDR3 nucleotides: TGTGCCAGCAGTTACTCCGGCGGGATGGAGCAGTACTTC. Its protein product is CASSYSGGMEQYF.